The 8 T cell receptor beta chains presented below share a single source sample, sequenced in a study of shared clonotypes between healthy human individuals. The method was immunoSEQ multiplex PCR; TCRdb's version includes in-frame clones alone and lacks a portion of them. The sample holds some 2.1 million clones, 85% to 95% seen once. Sequencing input: naive CD4+ T cells sorted from blood. Noted subset: CD45RA+ positively selected. The receptors here all came from a man aged 18 to 29 in good health.

V gene TRBV5-1 combines with J gene TRBJ2-3, with no clear D. The CDR3 length is 14 residues. In germline, CDR1 is SGHRS, CDR2 YFSETQ. V lost 6 bases to trimming and J lost 2 bases, with 13 bases between them. The CDR3 loop reads CASIADGDTDTQYF. The DNA for the CDR3 is TGCGCCAGCATCGCTGACGGAGACACAGATACGCAGTATTTT.

This clone was counted a single time. The rearrangement uses TRBV5-8 and TRBJ2-7, with 9 bases aligning to TRBD2. The CDR3 length is 17 residues. CDR1 and CDR2 (germline): SGHTS, YDEGEE. The V gene end was trimmed by 0 bases and the J gene end by 1 base; junction bases not matched to a gene: 8. The CDR3 region is CASSLEWTREGSYEQYF. The CDR3 coding sequence is TGTGCCAGCAGCTTGGAGTGGACGCGGGAGGGTTCCTACGAGCAGTACTTC.

This chain connects TRBV11-1 to TRBJ2-3, with TRBD1 identical over 9 bases. The CDR3 runs to 15 residues. The V gene end was trimmed by 5 bases and the J gene end by 5 bases; junction bases not matched to a gene: 8. Germline values: CDR1 SGHAT, CDR2 FQDESV (reference sequence). DNA for the CDR3: TGTGCCAGCAGCCCCAGGGACAGGGCGGAAGATACGCAGTATTTT. As protein: CASSPRDRAEDTQYF.

The V gene is TRBV29-1, the J gene TRBJ1-1; 8 bases agree with TRBD1. Trimming removed 7 bases from V and 5 bases from J; junction bases left unmatched: 3. CDR1 SQVTM and CDR2 ANQGSEA come from the germline V gene. The CDR3 consists of 11 residues. The CDR3 spells CSARTGTEAFF. In DNA, the CDR3 is TGCAGCGCCCGGACAGGGACTGAAGCTTTCTTT.

The chain employs TRBV4-1 and TRBJ1-1; D is ambiguous. V was cut by 1 base and J by 2 bases, with 17 bases left in between. The CDR3 length is 17 residues. Germline V lookup: CDR1 MGHRA, CDR2 YSYEKL. The CDR3 bases are TGCGCCAGCAGCCAAGTTTATCGGGAAATACGAAACACTGAAGCTTTCTTT. This codes for CASSQVYREIRNTEAFF.

This rearrangement joins TRBV5-8 to TRBJ2-1; no clear D gene. Trimming took off 0 bases at V and 5 bases at J, with 9 bases between the two ends. This CDR3 spans 14 amino acids. CDR1 is SGHTS and CDR2 is YDEGEE in the germline V gene. Here the CDR3 DNA reads TGTGCCAGCAGCTTGGCTGGGGTGAACAATGAGCAGTTCTTC. Encoded protein: CASSLAGVNNEQFF.

A word on this clone: The same CDR3 arises from other DNA sequences in this sample as well. The rearrangement links TRBV5-1 to TRBJ1-3, with D perhaps TRBD1 (6 bases). The CDR3 consists of 15 residues. Trimming removed 4 bases at V and 0 bases at J, with 11 bases between. The germline gives CDR1 SGHRS, CDR2 YFSETQ. Here the CDR3 DNA reads TGCGCCAGCAGCCCCGAGGGGGGCTCTGGAAACACCATATATTTT. Its translation is CASSPEGGSGNTIYF.

This clone appeared a single time. The gene calls are TRBV7-3 and TRBJ2-3, with 9 bases matching TRBD1. The V segment lost 5 bases and the J segment 5 bases; nucleotides outside the gene matches: 2. This CDR3 comprises 13 residues. CDR1 is SGHTA and CDR2 is FQGTGA in the germline V gene. The CDR3 reads CASSLDRGDTQYF. As DNA, the CDR3 is TGTGCCAGCAGCCTGGACAGGGGAGATACGCAGTATTTT.